One T cell receptor beta chain is described in this entry. This entry belongs to a study of PD-L1 blockade in urothelial cancer. About the research overall: Patients had been given 0 to 3 earlier chemotherapy regimens.

Method: immunoSEQ multiplex PCR; TCRdb's copy keeps in-frame clones and lacks some. Of roughly 43,000 clones listed, roughly four fifths are singletons. Looked up from germline, CDR1 is SGHTA and CDR2 is FQGTGA. This CDR3 spans 14 amino acids. V was cut by 1 base and J by 1 base, with 4 bases left in between. V gene TRBV7-3 combines with J gene TRBJ2-2, with D hard to call. This receptor was obtained from a man in his 70s with urothelial cancer. The sample here was PBMCs, taken around atezolizumab (anti-PD-L1) treatment. The CDR3 DNA follows: TGTGCCAGCAGCTTAAGTCGGAACACCGGGGAGCTGTTTTTT. Amino acids: CASSLSRNTGELFF.